The clone carrying this TCR beta chain was seen repeatedly, ten times or more. What it binds is not known. Time point noted: newly diagnosed GD, antithyroid drugs for less than 3 months. TCR sequences were obtained from RNA taken from PBMCs. Patients all came to the study from an endocrinology department in Xi'an, China. This sample was taken from a study of regulatory T cells in long-lasting Graves disease. Findings and caveats of the study: TRBV28, TRBJ1-2 and TRBJ2-5 were favored in persistent disease.

Arm-PCR with iRepertoire HTBI primers amplified the CDR3 regions for these TCR beta libraries. Via MiXCR, TCRdb re-called the multiplex PCR reads, giving one row per CDR3 protein. The sample lists approximately 400,000 distinct CDR3 sequences; about 12% were seen once. Trimming took 1 base from V and 6 from J; bases not matched to a gene: 0. Germline CDR1 and CDR2: SNHLY and FYNNEI. CDR3 size: 14 residues. These data were likewise used in another study, on T cells in Graves' hyperthyroidism and ophthalmopathy. As reported in that work: Among the patients, aged 18 to 65, hyperthyroidism was newly diagnosed and had lasted under 2 months. Researchers report that a 13 V-J model separated ophthalmopathy from stable hyperthyroidism.

The sample in question was peripheral blood mononuclear cells (PBMCs), obtained at new diagnosis, from a patient treated with antithyroid drugs. This clonotype was sampled from a woman aged 18-29 years with Graves disease. The V gene is TRBV2, the J gene TRBJ2-1; TRBD2 matches at 10 bases. This CDR3 reads CASSEERGGNEQFF. CDR3 nucleotide sequence: TGTGCCAGCAGTGAAGAGCGGGGGGGCAATGAGCAGTTCTTC. The full variable domain, its missing parts supplied by reference TRBV2 and TRBJ2-1, is EPEVTQTPSHQVTQMGQEVILRCVPISNHLYFYWYRQILGQKVEFLVSFYNNEISEKSEIFDDQFSVERPDGSNFTLKIRSTKLEDSAMYFCASSEERGGNEQFFGPGTRLTVL.